Detailed here is one TCR beta chain. The antigen is not known. The PCR made use of 60 Vbeta and 13 Jbeta primers. Produced via immunoSEQ multiplex PCR; TCRdb's table is partial and in-frame only. The sample includes approximately 160,000 clones, 77% of them seen just once. The data stem from a study of cytomegalovirus exposure and HLA in healthy donors. Study results and limitations: Clonal expansion was found to be greater in HLA-associated TCR beta chains than in equally common others in a later analysis.

Germline assignment: CDR1 MNHEY and CDR2 SVGAGI. Unmatched junction bases numbered 5, after V lost 7 bases and J lost 2 bases. The CDR3 is 15 residues long. This sequence originates from a woman in her thirties in good health and CMV-seronegative. The rearrangement joins TRBV6-5 to TRBJ2-1; 10 positions match TRBD2. The sample was PBMCs. Written as DNA, the CDR3 is TGTGCCAGCAACCCTAGCGGGAGTCCCTACAATGAGCAGTTCTTC. This encodes CASNPSGSPYNEQFF.